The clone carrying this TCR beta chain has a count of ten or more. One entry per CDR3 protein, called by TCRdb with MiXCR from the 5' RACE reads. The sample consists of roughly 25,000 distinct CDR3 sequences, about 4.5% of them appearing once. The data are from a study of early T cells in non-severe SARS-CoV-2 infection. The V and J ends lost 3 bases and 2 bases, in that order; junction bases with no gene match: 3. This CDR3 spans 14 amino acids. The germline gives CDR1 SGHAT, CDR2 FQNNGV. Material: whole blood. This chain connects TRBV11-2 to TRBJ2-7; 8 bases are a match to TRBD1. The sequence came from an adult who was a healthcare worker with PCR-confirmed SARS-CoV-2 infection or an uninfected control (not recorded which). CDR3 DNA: TGTGCCAGCAGCTTTGCCAGGGGGCCCTACGAGCAGTACTTC. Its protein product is CASSFARGPYEQYF. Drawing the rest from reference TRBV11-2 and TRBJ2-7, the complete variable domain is EAGVAQSPRYKIIEKRQSVAFWCNPISGHATLYWYQQILGQGPKLLIQFQNNGVVDDSQLPKDRFSAERLKGVDSTLKIQPAKLEDSAVYLCASSFARGPYEQYFGPGTRLTVT.